This T cell receptor (beta chain) was captured by sequencing in a study of blood T cell repertoires in COVID-19. Across the study: The origin of the acute and convalescent COVID-19 samples was the United States, Italy and Spain. T cells, B-cell-depleted T cells, or PBMCs supplied cDNA or gDNA.

The trim removed 4 bases at V and 4 bases at J, leaving 4 bases unmatched. The CDR3 contains 14 residues. CDR1 and CDR2 from the germline V gene are LGHDT and YNNKEL (reference sequence). Original processing methods: Reference gene primers were amplified, and this amplification served to estimate nucleated cell counts. Generated by immunoSEQ multiplex PCR, the TCRdb table keeps only in-frame clones and is missing some. V, J and clone size are taken as reported in that table, and D and trimming were inferred from the DNA itself. Here the sample spans about 210,000 clones, 70% to 90% being singletons. Sequenced sample: peripheral blood. The gene calls are TRBV3-1 (or the pseudogene TRBV3-2) and TRBJ2-3; TRBD2 matches 8 bases. The receptor comes from a man aged 35 to 55 with acute or convalescent COVID-19. CDR3 loop: CASSLAGRADTQYF. The CDR3 nucleotides are TGTGCCAGCAGCCTAGCGGGACGGGCAGATACGCAGTATTTT.